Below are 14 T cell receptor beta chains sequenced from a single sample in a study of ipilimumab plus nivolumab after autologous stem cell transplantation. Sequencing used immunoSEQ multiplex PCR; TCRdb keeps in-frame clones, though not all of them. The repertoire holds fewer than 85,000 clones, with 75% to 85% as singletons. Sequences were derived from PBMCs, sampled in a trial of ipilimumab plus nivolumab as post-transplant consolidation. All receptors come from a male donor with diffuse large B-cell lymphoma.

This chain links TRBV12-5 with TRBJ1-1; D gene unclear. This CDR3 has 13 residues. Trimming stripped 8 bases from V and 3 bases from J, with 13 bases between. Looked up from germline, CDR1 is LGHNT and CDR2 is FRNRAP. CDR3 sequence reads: CASKLREDTEAFF. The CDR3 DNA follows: TGTGCTAGTAAACTACGGGAAGACACTGAAGCTTTCTTT.

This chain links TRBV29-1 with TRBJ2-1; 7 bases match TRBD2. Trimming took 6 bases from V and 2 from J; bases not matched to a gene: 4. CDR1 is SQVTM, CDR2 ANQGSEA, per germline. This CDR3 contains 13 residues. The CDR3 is CSVTTSAYNEQFF. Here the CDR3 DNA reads TGCAGCGTGACCACTAGCGCCTACAATGAGCAGTTCTTC.

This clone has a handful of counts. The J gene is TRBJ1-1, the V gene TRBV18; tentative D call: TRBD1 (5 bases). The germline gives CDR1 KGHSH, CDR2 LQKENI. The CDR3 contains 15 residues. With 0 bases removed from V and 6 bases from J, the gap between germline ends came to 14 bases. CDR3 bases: TGTGCCAGCTCACCACCGACATCGCCGGGGGCTGAAGCTTTCTTT. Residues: CASSPPTSPGAEAFF.

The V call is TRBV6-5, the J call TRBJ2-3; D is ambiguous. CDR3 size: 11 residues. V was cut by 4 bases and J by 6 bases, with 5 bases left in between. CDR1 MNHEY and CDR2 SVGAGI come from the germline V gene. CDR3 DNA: TGTGCCAGCAGTTCGTCGGATACGCAGTATTTT. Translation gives CASSSSDTQYF.

CDR3 amino acids: CASSAGLAGVLNNEQFF. The CDR3 nucleotides read TGTGCCAGCAGCGCAGGACTAGCGGGGGTCCTTAACAATGAGCAGTTCTTC. This sequence joins TRBV5-4 and TRBJ2-1; 13 bases match TRBD2. V lost 4 bases, J lost 5 bases, and 9 bases stayed unmatched. Per germline, CDR1 SGHNT and CDR2 YYREEE (reference sequence). The CDR3 spans 17 residues.

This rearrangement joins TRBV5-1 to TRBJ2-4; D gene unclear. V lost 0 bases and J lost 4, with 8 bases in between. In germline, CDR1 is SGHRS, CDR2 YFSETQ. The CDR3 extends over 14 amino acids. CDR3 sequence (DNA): TGCGCCAGCAGCTTGGACAGCGAAAAAAACATTCAGTACTTC. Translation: CASSLDSEKNIQYF.

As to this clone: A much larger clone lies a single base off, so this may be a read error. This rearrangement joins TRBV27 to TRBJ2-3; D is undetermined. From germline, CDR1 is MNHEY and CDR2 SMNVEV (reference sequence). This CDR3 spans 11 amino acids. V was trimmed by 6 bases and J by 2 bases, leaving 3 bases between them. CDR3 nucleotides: TGTGCCAGCAGCTCCACAGATACGCAGTATTTT. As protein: CASSSTDTQYF.

CDR3 sequence (DNA): TGTGCCAGCGCCGGGACAAGCTATCAGCAGTACTTC. This encodes CASAGTSYQQYF. The chain has TRBV2 and TRBJ2-7, with D possibly being TRBD1 (6 bases). From germline, CDR1 is SNHLY and CDR2 FYNNEI. The V end was cut by 8 bases, the J end by 8 bases, with 16 bases between. The CDR3 spans 12 residues.

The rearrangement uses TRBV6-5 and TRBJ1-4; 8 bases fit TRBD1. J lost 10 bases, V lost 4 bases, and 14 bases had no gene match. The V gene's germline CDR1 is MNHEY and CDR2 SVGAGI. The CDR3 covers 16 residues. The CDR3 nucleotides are TGTGCCAGCAGTTCCCCCAGGGGGCGCAGTCTGGGAAAACTGTTTTTT. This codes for CASSSPRGRSLGKLFF.

The CDR3 loop reads CASRVDTGDYTEAFF. The CDR3 DNA reads as TGTGCCAGCAGAGTGGACACTGGGGATTACACTGAAGCTTTCTTT. The chain joins TRBV7-8 to TRBJ1-1; tentative D call: TRBD1 (5 bases). The germline V gene has CDR1 SGHVS and CDR2 FQNEAQ. Trimming left V 6 bases short and J 3 bases short, with 17 bases between. There are 15 residues in the CDR3. The whole variable domain, filled in from reference TRBV7-8 and TRBJ1-1, reads GAGVSQSPRYKVAKRGQDVALRCDPISGHVSLFWYQQALGQGPEFLTYFQNEAQLDKSGLPSDRFFAERPEGSVSTLKIQRTQQEDSAVYLCASRVDTGDYTEAFFGQGTRLTVV.

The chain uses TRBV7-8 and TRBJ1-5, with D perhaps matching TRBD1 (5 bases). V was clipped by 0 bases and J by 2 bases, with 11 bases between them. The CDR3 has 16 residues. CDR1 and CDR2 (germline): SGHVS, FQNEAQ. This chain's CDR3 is CASSLAARGRNQPQHF. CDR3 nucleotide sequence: TGTGCCAGCAGCTTAGCCGCAAGGGGTCGCAATCAGCCCCAGCATTTT.

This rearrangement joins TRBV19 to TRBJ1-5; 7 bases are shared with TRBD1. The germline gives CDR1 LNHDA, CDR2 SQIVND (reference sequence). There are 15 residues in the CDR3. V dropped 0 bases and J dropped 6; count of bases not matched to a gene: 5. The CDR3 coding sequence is TGTGCCAGTAGTATAGATATAGGGGGCAGTCAGCCCCAGCATTTT. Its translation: CASSIDIGGSQPQHF.

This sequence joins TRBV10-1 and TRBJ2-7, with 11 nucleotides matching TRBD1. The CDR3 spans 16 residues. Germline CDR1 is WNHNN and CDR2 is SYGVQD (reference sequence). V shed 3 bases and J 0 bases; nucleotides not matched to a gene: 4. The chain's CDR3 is CASSDSGTGGSYEQYF. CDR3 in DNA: TGCGCCAGCAGTGACTCCGGGACAGGGGGCTCCTACGAGCAGTACTTC.

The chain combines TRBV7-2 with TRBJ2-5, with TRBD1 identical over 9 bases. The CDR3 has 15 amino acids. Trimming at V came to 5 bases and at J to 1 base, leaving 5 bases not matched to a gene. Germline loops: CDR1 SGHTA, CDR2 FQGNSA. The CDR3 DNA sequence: TGTGCCAGCAGCCGAAACAGGGGGCCCCAAGAGACCCAGTACTTC. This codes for CASSRNRGPQETQYF.